A selection of T cell receptor beta chains follows, all from one sample in a study of OX40 agonist ivuxolimab in advanced cancers. Only in-frame clones appear in the TCRdb table, and some are missing; sequencing was by immunoSEQ multiplex PCR. The repertoire holds 60,000 to 85,000 clones, 85% to 95% seen once, with about a fifth in the top ten. The sample consisted of CD4+ or CD8+ T cells sorted from blood, taken in a trial of the OX40 agonist ivuxolimab. These receptors originate from an adult with an advanced solid tumor such as melanoma, head and neck, liver or kidney cancer. Both conserved end residues are part of each CDR3. A D gene is named only where the DNA matches it firmly. Some rows mark clone size as missing; the rest say once, few, many or name a class of expanded clone.

abundance	d_gene	v_gene	j_gene	CDR3aa
once	TRBD1	TRBV11-2	TRBJ2-7	CASSLGQGAYEQYF
-	-	TRBV15	TRBJ2-7	CATSRDFFLNGAYEQYF
-	TRBD2	TRBV7-2	TRBJ2-1	CASSLDYLAGGSYNEQFF
-	-	TRBV11-2	TRBJ1-3	CASRTSGNTIYF
-	-	TRBV25-1	TRBJ2-1	CASSEGVREPYNEQFF
-	-	TRBV5-1	TRBJ2-3	CASSLGLSTDTQYF
-	TRBD2	TRBV5-4	TRBJ2-3	CAGLETAGGHSTDTQYF
-	-	TRBV7-9	TRBJ2-5	CASSSGQAQETQYF
-	-	TRBV7-2	TRBJ1-2	CASSLEENMTYLWGYTF
-	TRBD2	TRBV6-5	TRBJ2-2	CASSGAGLYTGELFF
-	-	TRBV5-1	TRBJ1-2	CASSGGPETSTF
-	-	TRBV7-9	TRBJ1-1	CASRPGYTEAFF
-	TRBD1	TRBV5-8	TRBJ1-1	CASSPGTGGNTEAFF
once	-	TRBV6-5	TRBJ2-5	CASTLRRGETQYF
-	-	TRBV11-2	TRBJ2-7	CASSLGQGIPLSYYEQYF
-	-	TRBV15	TRBJ1-2	CATSRPIGHIYGYTF
-	-	TRBV18	TRBJ2-2	CASSPSQTGELFF
-	TRBD2	TRBV6-5	TRBJ2-7	CASGGGPYEQYF
-	TRBD2	TRBV27	TRBJ2-4	CASSPTSGGAGNIQYF
-	-	TRBV19	TRBJ2-7	CASSTPSYEQYF
-	TRBD2	TRBV19	TRBJ2-3	CASSPGLASTDTQYF
-	-	TRBV6-5	TRBJ2-7	CASSYDGGNEQYF
-	-	TRBV7-9	TRBJ1-1	CASVQGNTEAFF
-	TRBD2	TRBV27	TRBJ2-1	CASSLRASGMDEQFF
-	-	TRBV14	TRBJ1-2	CASSPTGYYGYTF
-	-	TRBV9	TRBJ2-1	CASSVDPNEQFF
-	-	TRBV27	TRBJ1-1	CASSFVQNTEAFF
-	TRBD2	TRBV4-3	TRBJ2-7	CASSQDIERGTYEQYF
-	TRBD2	TRBV9	TRBJ2-5	CASSVFGLAGKETQYF
-	TRBD2	TRBV4-3	TRBJ2-1	CASSLIAGAPYNEQFF
-	TRBD1	TRBV6-5	TRBJ2-1	CASSYSMYRGYNEQFF
-	-	TRBV4-3	TRBJ1-2	CASSRDDYFSGYTF
-	TRBD2	TRBV5-1	TRBJ2-1	CASTRSGEGNEQFF
-	-	TRBV28	TRBJ1-5	CASSGPNSNQPQHF
once	-	TRBV5-1	TRBJ2-1	CASSPQTGPSYNEQFF
-	-	TRBV4-1	TRBJ2-5	CASSQGAGFQETQYF
-	TRBD1	TRBV4-2	-	CASSQDSRDSITYEQYF
-	TRBD2	TRBV28	TRBJ2-7	CASSSRLAGVPEQYF
-	TRBD1	TRBV19	TRBJ1-1	CASSKGQGWRNTEAFF
-	TRBD1	TRBV9	TRBJ1-1	CASSGTGGTEAFF
-	-	TRBV13	TRBJ1-5	CASSLGGGNQPQHF
-	-	TRBV27	TRBJ1-2	CASSFGGQIYGYTF
-	-	TRBV28	TRBJ2-7	CASTHGWQIIYEQYF
-	TRBD1	TRBV27	TRBJ2-3	CASSSGQGADTQYF
-	-	TRBV29-1	TRBJ2-1	CSVGGGPSYNEQFF
-	TRBD1	TRBV19	TRBJ1-2	CASSAGQGWGYGYTF
-	TRBD1	TRBV27	TRBJ1-4	CASSAYRGADEKLFF
once	-	TRBV28	TRBJ2-2	CASSADSHTGELFF
once	-	TRBV6-4	TRBJ2-3	CASSGNSQYF
-	-	TRBV12-2	TRBJ2-2	CASRLRTSGTGDPGELFF
-	TRBD1	TRBV6-5	TRBJ1-4	CASSPHRGPNEKLFF
-	-	TRBV10-3	TRBJ1-2	CAISESAEPYGYTF